This T cell receptor beta chain was observed in a study of vaccination and CD4 T cells after COVID-19. This CDR3 comprises 14 residues. V lost 2 bases, J lost 4 bases, and 10 bases lay in between. CDR1 and CDR2 from the germline V gene are WNHNN and SYGVQD (reference sequence). Cultured CD4+ T cell DNA was sequenced using the Oncomine TCR Beta short-read assay. Using its own MiXCR run on the PCR reads, TCRdb lists one record per CDR3 protein. Of approximately 7,900 distinct CDR3 sequences in the sample, about 20% were seen once. Treatment: approximately 11-day PBMC culture with coronavirus spike peptide pools or control peptides (ViraFEST assay). Concerning this clonotype: Its antigen is still unknown.

The sequence was obtained from a human donor who had recovered from COVID-19. The chain recombines TRBV10-1 with TRBJ2-3; D is ambiguous. Material: CD4+ T cells from blood, cultured in vitro, obtained after SARS-CoV-2 vaccination. CDR3 loop: CASSERDRSDTQYF. As DNA, the CDR3 is TGCGCCAGCAGTGAGCGAGATCGATCAGATACGCAGTATTTT.